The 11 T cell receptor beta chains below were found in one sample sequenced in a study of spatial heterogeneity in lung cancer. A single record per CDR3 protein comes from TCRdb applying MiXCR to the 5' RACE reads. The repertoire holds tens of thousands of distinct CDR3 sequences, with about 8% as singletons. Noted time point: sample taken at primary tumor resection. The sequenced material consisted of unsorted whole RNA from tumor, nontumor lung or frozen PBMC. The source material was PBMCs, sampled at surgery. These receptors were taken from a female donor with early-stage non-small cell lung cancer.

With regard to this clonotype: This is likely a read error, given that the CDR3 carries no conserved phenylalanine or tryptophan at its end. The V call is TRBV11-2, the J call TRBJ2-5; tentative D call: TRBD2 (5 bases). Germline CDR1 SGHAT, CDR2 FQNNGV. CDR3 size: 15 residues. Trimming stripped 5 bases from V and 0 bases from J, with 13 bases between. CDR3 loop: CASSPLLANQETQYS. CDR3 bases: TGTGCCAGCAGCCCCCTTCTAGCTAACCAAGAGACCCAGTACTCC.

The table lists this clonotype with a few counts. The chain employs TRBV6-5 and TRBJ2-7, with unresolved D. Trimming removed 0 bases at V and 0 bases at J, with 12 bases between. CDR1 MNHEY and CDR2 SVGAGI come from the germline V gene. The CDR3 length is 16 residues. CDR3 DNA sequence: TGTGCCAGCAGTTACTCGGCTCCAACGACCTCCTACGAGCAGTACTTC. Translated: CASSYSAPTTSYEQYF.

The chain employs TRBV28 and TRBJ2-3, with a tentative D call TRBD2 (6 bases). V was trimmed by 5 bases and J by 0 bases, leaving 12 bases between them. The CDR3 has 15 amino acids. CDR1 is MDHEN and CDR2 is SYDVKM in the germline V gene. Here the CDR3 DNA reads TGTGCCAGCAGTAGTCCTGGAGGGAGCACAGATACGCAGTATTTT. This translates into CASSSPGGSTDTQYF.

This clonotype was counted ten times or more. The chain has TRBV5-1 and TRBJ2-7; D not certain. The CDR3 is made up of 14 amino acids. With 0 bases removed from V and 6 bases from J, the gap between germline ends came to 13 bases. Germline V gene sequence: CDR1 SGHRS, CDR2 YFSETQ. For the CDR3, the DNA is TGCGCCAGCAGCTTGGCCGGGTTGAGCCGCGAGCAGTACGTC. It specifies CASSLAGLSREQYV.

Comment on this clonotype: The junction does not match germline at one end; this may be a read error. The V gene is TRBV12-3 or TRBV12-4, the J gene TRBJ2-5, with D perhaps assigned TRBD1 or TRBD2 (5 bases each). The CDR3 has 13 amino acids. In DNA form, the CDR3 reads TGTCCCAGCAGTACCGGGACCGGCAAGACCCAGTACTTC. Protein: CPSSTGTGKTQYF.

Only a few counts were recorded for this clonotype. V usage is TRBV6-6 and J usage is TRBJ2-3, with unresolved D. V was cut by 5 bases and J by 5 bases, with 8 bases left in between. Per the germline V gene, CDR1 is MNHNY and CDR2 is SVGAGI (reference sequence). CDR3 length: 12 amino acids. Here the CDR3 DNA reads TGTGCCAGCAGTGACGTTGGAGATACGCAGTATTTT. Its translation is CASSDVGDTQYF.

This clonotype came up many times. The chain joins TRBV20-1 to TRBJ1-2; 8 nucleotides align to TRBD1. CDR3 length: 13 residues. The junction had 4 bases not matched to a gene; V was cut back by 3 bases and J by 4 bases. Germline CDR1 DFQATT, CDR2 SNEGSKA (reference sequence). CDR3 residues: CSASAGTGYGYTF. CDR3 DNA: TGCAGTGCTAGTGCCGGGACAGGCTATGGCTACACCTTC.

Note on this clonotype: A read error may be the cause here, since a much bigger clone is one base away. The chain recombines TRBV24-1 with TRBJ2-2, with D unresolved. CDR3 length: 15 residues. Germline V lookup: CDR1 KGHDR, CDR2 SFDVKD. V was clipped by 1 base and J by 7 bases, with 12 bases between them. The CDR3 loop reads CATSDFARDIGELFF. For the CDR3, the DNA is TGTGCCACCAGTGATTTCGCCAGAGACATCGGGGAGCTGTTTTTT.

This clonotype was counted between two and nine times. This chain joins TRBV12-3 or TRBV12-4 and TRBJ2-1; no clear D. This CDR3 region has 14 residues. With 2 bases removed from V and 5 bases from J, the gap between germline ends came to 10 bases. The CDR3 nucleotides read TGTGCCAGCAGTTTAAACGGGCCCAACAATGAGCAGTTCTTC. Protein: CASSLNGPNNEQFF.

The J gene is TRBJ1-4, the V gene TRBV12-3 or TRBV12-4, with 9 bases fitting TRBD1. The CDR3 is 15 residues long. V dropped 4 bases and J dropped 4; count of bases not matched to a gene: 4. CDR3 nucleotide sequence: TGTGCCAGCAGTTCACAGGGGGCCGTTAATGAAAAACTGTTTTTT. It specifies CASSSQGAVNEKLFF.

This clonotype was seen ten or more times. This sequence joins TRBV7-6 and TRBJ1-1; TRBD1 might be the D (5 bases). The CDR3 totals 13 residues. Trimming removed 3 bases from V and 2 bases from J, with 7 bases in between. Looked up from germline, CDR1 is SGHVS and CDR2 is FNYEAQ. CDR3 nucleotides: TGTGCCAGCAGCTTGGGGGATAACACTGAAGCTTTCTTT. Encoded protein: CASSLGDNTEAFF.